The 30 T cell receptor beta chains in this list originate from one sample, sequenced in a study of regulatory T cells in long-lasting Graves disease. The TCR beta library used iRepertoire HTBI primers with Arm-PCR amplification of CDR3. One entry per CDR3 protein results from TCRdb running MiXCR on the multiplex PCR reads. The sample consists of 520,000 or so distinct CDR3 sequences, about 12% of them appearing once. The time point is: newly diagnosed GD, antithyroid drugs for less than 3 months. Extracted RNA from PBMCs served as the source of the TCR library. These records were also assigned to another study, of T cells in Graves' hyperthyroidism and ophthalmopathy.

The sample was peripheral blood mononuclear cells (PBMCs), taken at new diagnosis, from a patient treated with antithyroid drugs. The receptors here all came from a woman aged 25-40 years with Graves disease.

This clonotype has only a few counts. The chain links TRBV4-1 to TRBJ2-7, with 8 bases aligning to TRBD2. The CDR3 sequence is 15 residues long. CDR1 and CDR2 from the germline V gene are MGHRA and YSYEKL. The V segment lost 4 bases and the J segment 0 bases; nucleotides outside the gene matches: 5. CDR3 sequence: CASSLAGGVSYEQYF. CDR3 nucleotide sequence: TGCGCCAGCAGCCTAGCCGGGGGGGTCTCCTACGAGCAGTACTTC.

This clonotype came up a few times. The chain carries TRBV15 and TRBJ1-1; perhaps TRBD1 as D (5 bases). Trimming stripped 0 bases from V and 8 bases from J, with 10 bases between. The CDR3 covers 13 residues. The germline CDR1 and CDR2 sequences are LNHNV and YYDKDF (reference sequence). The CDR3 region has the DNA TGTGCCACCAGCAGAGAAAGGGACCCCGAAGCTTTCTTT. Encoded protein: CATSRERDPEAFF. Full variable domain (outside the CDR3, taken from reference TRBV15 and TRBJ1-1): DAMVIQNPRYQVTQFGKPVTLSCSQTLNHNVMYWYQQKSSQAPKLLFHYYDKDFNNEADTPDNFQSRRPNTSFCFLDIRSPGLGDTAMYLCATSRERDPEAFFGQGTRLTVV.

On this clonotype itself: A read error may be the cause here, since a much bigger clone is one base away. V gene TRBV7-3 combines with J gene TRBJ1-1, with no clear D. The CDR3 is made up of 13 amino acids. The ends were cut back, 1 base at V and 2 bases at J, with 5 bases in the middle. Germline V lookup: CDR1 SGHTA, CDR2 FQGTGA. CDR3 amino acids: CASSLNDNTEAFF. The CDR3 DNA sequence: TGTGCCAGCAGCTTAAATGACAACACTGAAGCTTTCTTT. The full variable domain, completed using reference TRBV7-3 and TRBJ1-1, is GAGVSQTPSNKVTEKGKYVELRCDPISGHTALYWYRQSLGQGPEFLIYFQGTGAADDSGLPNDRFFAVRPEGSVSTLKIQRTERGDSAVYLCASSLNDNTEAFFGQGTRLTVV.

The V call is TRBV9, the J call TRBJ1-1; no reliable D call. Deletions cut 4 bases from V and 3 bases from J, with 13 bases between. This CDR3 has 14 residues. Per germline, CDR1 SGDLS and CDR2 YYNGEE. Written as DNA, the CDR3 is TGTGCCAGCAGCTTTTCCCCTGGGGACACTGAAGCTTTCTTT. Encoded protein: CASSFSPGDTEAFF. Full variable domain (missing parts from reference TRBV9 and TRBJ1-1): DSGVTQTPKHLITATGQRVTLRCSPRSGDLSVYWYQQSLDQGLQFLIQYYNGEERAKGNILERFSAQQFPDLHSELNLSSLELGDSALYFCASSFSPGDTEAFFGQGTRLTVV.

This clonotype was detected many times. The chain is built from TRBV19 and TRBJ2-1; 7 bases align to TRBD2. V lost 1 base and J lost 0; bases outside the gene matches: 9. The CDR3 is 18 amino acids. CDR1 LNHDA and CDR2 SQIVND come from the germline V gene (reference sequence). Written as DNA, the CDR3 is TGTGCCAGTAGTATAGGGCCCACGCGCGGGAGCTCCTACAATGAGCAGTTCTTC. Protein product: CASSIGPTRGSSYNEQFF.

This clonotype was seen at least ten times. The chain links TRBV11-2 to TRBJ2-1; 14 positions match TRBD2. The length of the CDR3 is 15 residues. Germline V gives CDR1 SGHAT, CDR2 FQNNGV. J lost 6 bases, V lost 5 bases, and 3 bases had no gene match. The CDR3 spells CASSPGLAGVNEQFF. The DNA of the CDR3 is TGTGCCAGCAGCCCGGGACTAGCGGGAGTCAATGAGCAGTTCTTC.

This clonotype occurred a few times. This chain joins TRBV11-2 and TRBJ2-7, with TRBD2 matching 8 bases. This CDR3 has 16 amino acids. Germline lookup yields CDR1 SGHAT and CDR2 FQNNGV. The V segment lost 4 bases and the J segment 3 bases; nucleotides outside the gene matches: 11. CDR3 region: CASSSGGGGLNYEQYF. The CDR3 coding sequence is TGTGCCAGCAGCTCGGGGGGGGGGGGACTGAACTACGAGCAGTACTTC.

Concerning this clonotype: Sequence at one end of the junction differs from germline and may be a read error. The V and J genes are TRBV5-1 and TRBJ2-7, with 9 nucleotides matching TRBD1. Germline assignment: CDR1 SGHRS and CDR2 YFSETQ. CDR3 size: 14 residues. This CDR3 reads CASSLQGATYEQYF. The CDR3 region has the DNA TGCGCCAGCAGCTTACAGGGGGCTACCTACGAGCAGTACTTT.

This chain uses TRBV29-1 with TRBJ2-1; 9 nucleotides match TRBD1. Losses at the gene ends were 7 bases for V and 8 bases for J; bases not matched to a gene: 15. From germline, CDR1 is SQVTM and CDR2 ANQGSEA. The CDR3 is made up of 15 amino acids. The CDR3 sequence: CSACDPGQGRDEQFF. CDR3 in DNA: TGCAGCGCTTGCGACCCGGGACAGGGAAGGGATGAGCAGTTCTTC.

This clonotype was seen repeatedly, ten times or more. The CDR3 nucleotides read TGTGCCAGCAGCGTAGTGCCGGGCTCCAAAAACATTCAGTACTTC. Translation gives CASSVVPGSKNIQYF. J is TRBJ2-4 and V is TRBV9; no clear D. Looked up from germline, CDR1 is SGDLS and CDR2 is YYNGEE. Trimming stripped 0 bases from V and 2 bases from J, with 9 bases between. The CDR3 contains 15 residues.

This clonotype came up many times. The chain has TRBV5-5 and TRBJ1-2, with TRBD1 as a possible D gene (6 bases). V shed 0 bases and J shed 6 bases, with 15 bases lying between them. This CDR3 spans 15 amino acids. Germline V CDR1 and CDR2: SGHKS, YYEKEE (reference sequence). CDR3 nucleotides: TGTGCCAGCAGCTTGGCGGTAGGACAGCTGGATGGCTACACCTTC. Its translation: CASSLAVGQLDGYTF.

This clonotype occurred a few times. The chain has TRBV19 and TRBJ2-7; weak D call: TRBD2 (6 bases). V was clipped by 5 bases and J by 3 bases, with 14 bases between them. The CDR3 length is 14 residues. Per germline, CDR1 LNHDA and CDR2 SQIVND (reference sequence). Here the CDR3 DNA reads TGTGCCAGTAGTTCCTCGACTAGAAGCTACGAGCAGTACTTC. As protein: CASSSSTRSYEQYF.

This clonotype came up many times. J is TRBJ1-2 and V is TRBV29-1; possible D gene TRBD1, 5 bases. CDR1 and CDR2 (germline): SQVTM, ANQGSEA. CDR3 length equals 17 residues. V was cut by 2 bases and J by 6 bases, with 25 bases left in between. CDR3 bases: TGCAGCGTTGAAAGTTGGCGAAGGGCAGGGAGGAAGGATGGCTACACCTTC. Translating it yields CSVESWRRAGRKDGYTF.

This clonotype was seen at least ten times. CDR3 DNA: TGTGCCAGCAGCCGCGGGACAGGTTACGAGCAGTACTTC. Its translation is CASSRGTGYEQYF. This sequence joins TRBV3-1 and TRBJ2-7, with TRBD1 matching 8 bases. The CDR3 consists of 13 residues. J gave up 4 bases and V 4 bases, and 3 bases lay outside the gene matches. Germline CDR1 and CDR2: LGHDT and YNNKEL (reference sequence).

This clonotype was seen repeatedly, ten times or more. This rearrangement joins TRBV24-1 to TRBJ2-3; the D call may be TRBD1 or TRBD2 (5 bases each). The CDR3 has 14 amino acids. The V gene's germline CDR1 is KGHDR and CDR2 SFDVKD. Trimming stripped 2 bases from V and 7 bases from J, with 12 bases between. CDR3 coding DNA: TGTGCCACCAGTGATTGGGGGACCCTCAATACGCAGTATTTT. It yields the protein CATSDWGTLNTQYF.

In its sample, this clonotype was seen many times. The chain has TRBV11-2 and TRBJ1-2, with D maybe TRBD1 (6 bases). Germline V gives CDR1 SGHAT, CDR2 FQNNGV. V lost 3 bases to trimming and J lost 4 bases, with 15 bases between them. The CDR3 consists of 15 residues. CDR3 amino acids: CASSFIQGGGYGYTF. CDR3 in DNA: TGTGCCAGCAGCTTCATACAGGGAGGAGGCTATGGCTACACCTTC. Variable domain in full (rest from reference TRBV11-2 and TRBJ1-2): EAGVAQSPRYKIIEKRQSVAFWCNPISGHATLYWYQQILGQGPKLLIQFQNNGVVDDSQLPKDRFSAERLKGVDSTLKIQPAKLEDSAVYLCASSFIQGGGYGYTFGSGTRLTVV.

This clonotype was seen many times. The chain carries TRBV6-1 and TRBJ1-5; D unclear. The germline V and J ends were trimmed by 10 bases and 1 base, with 17 bases remaining between them. From germline, CDR1 is MNHNS and CDR2 SASEGT. CDR3 length equals 15 residues. CDR3 residues: CATRLDTGSNQPQHF. The CDR3, as DNA: TGTGCCACCCGACTCGACACGGGGAGCAATCAGCCCCAGCATTTT.

This clonotype was counted ten times or more. CDR3: CASSVQQGVYSGYTF. In DNA form, the CDR3 reads TGTGCCAGCAGTGTTCAACAGGGGGTCTACTCTGGCTACACCTTC. The chain carries TRBV6-1 and TRBJ1-2, with 8 positions matching TRBD1. Germline lookup yields CDR1 MNHNS and CDR2 SASEGT. Trimming cost V 4 bases and J 7 bases; bases outside gene matches: 11. The CDR3 length is 15 residues.

This clonotype was detected ten times or more. V and J are TRBV6-2 or TRBV6-3 and TRBJ1-1; 8 bases fit TRBD1. CDR3 size: 17 residues. The germline gives CDR1 MNHEY, CDR2 SVGEGT. V was clipped by 2 bases and J by 2 bases; unmatched bases: 10. CDR3 protein: CASSYRRGQGSNTEAFF. CDR3 nucleotides: TGTGCCAGCAGTTACAGGCGTGGACAGGGATCAAACACTGAAGCTTTCTTT.

This clonotype was observed many times. This chain uses TRBV29-1 with TRBJ1-2, with D possibly matching TRBD1 (6 bases). Between the trimmed V and J ends, which lost 4 bases and 8 bases, there was a span of 14 bases. CDR1 and CDR2 from the germline V gene are SQVTM and ANQGSEA. There are 12 residues in the CDR3. The CDR3 loop is CSVGRPGAGYTF. Written as DNA, the CDR3 is TGCAGCGTTGGGCGTCCAGGGGCCGGCTACACCTTC.

Ten or more counts support this clonotype. This sequence joins TRBV6-9 and TRBJ1-6, with 8 bases fitting TRBD1. This CDR3 comprises 15 residues. Germline trimming cut 3 bases from V and 9 bases from J; bases unmatched to any gene: 7. Germline CDR1 and CDR2: MNHGY and SVAAGI. CDR3 sequence (DNA): TGTGCCAGCAGTTACTTGGGCAGGGGGCCTTCACCCCTCCACTTT. Translation gives CASSYLGRGPSPLHF.

There are a few counts of this clonotype. V gene TRBV7-6 combines with J gene TRBJ1-4, with a tentative D call TRBD1 (5 bases). Germline CDR1 reads SGHVS; CDR2 reads FNYEAQ. The CDR3 loop spans 15 amino acids. Trimming took off 4 bases at V and 4 bases at J, with 13 bases between the two ends. This chain's CDR3 is CASSSFGQLNEKLFF. The CDR3 nucleotides read TGTGCCAGCAGCTCTTTTGGACAACTTAATGAAAAACTGTTTTTT.

This clonotype was counted ten times or more. The chain uses TRBV28 and TRBJ2-7; 13 bases are shared with TRBD2. This CDR3 contains 17 residues. V was pared by 5 bases and J by 2 bases, with 9 bases of the junction left unmatched. Germline V CDR1 and CDR2: MDHEN, SYDVKM. Here the CDR3 DNA reads TGTGCCAGCAGTCCATTGACCACTAGCGGGAGGGCCTACGAGCAGTACTTC. It encodes CASSPLTTSGRAYEQYF.

This clonotype was seen at least ten times. V is TRBV12-3 or TRBV12-4 and J is TRBJ1-5, with a weak D call TRBD1 (5 bases). The V and J ends lost 4 bases and 6 bases respectively, with 19 bases between them. This CDR3 comprises 16 residues. The CDR3 region has the DNA TGTGCCAGCAGTTCGGGGACGGGACCGCTCAGTCAGCCCCAGCATTTT. Its translation is CASSSGTGPLSQPQHF.

There are many counts of this clonotype. The chain has TRBV27 and TRBJ1-1, with 9 bases matching TRBD1. Germline CDR1 and CDR2: MNHEY and SMNVEV (reference sequence). The CDR3 length is 14 residues. J was trimmed by 5 bases and V by 6 bases; bases with no gene match: 7. For the CDR3, the DNA is TGTGCCAGCAGCGTACAGGGGGCGCGAACTGAAGCTTTCTTT. It yields the protein CASSVQGARTEAFF.

This clonotype was counted only a few times. The V and J genes are TRBV30 and TRBJ2-1; no definite D call. The CDR3 totals 13 residues. The V end was cut by 0 bases, the J end by 9 bases, with 12 bases between. CDR1 and CDR2 (germline): GTSNPN, SVGIG (reference sequence). The CDR3 DNA reads TGTGCCTGGAGTGTACGATTGGGTATTGAGCAGTTCTTC. Encoded protein: CAWSVRLGIEQFF. Looking up the rest from reference TRBV30 and TRBJ2-1 gives the full variable domain: SQTIHQWPATLVQPVGSPLSLECTVEGTSNPNLYWYRQAAGRGLQLLFYSVGIGQISSEVPQNLSASRPQDRQFILSSKKLLLSDSGFYLCAWSVRLGIEQFFGPGTRLTVL.

This clonotype was recorded many times. This chain uses TRBV28 with TRBJ2-7, with D maybe TRBD2 (6 bases). Trimming removed 2 bases from V and 0 bases from J, with 11 bases in between. From germline, CDR1 is MDHEN and CDR2 SYDVKM. The CDR3 totals 15 residues. The CDR3 DNA sequence: TGTGCCAGCAGTTTAGCCGGGAGAATCTCCTACGAGCAGTACTTC. This codes for CASSLAGRISYEQYF.

The table lists this clonotype with many counts. The chain is built from TRBV7-9 and TRBJ2-2; D gene ambiguous. Germline values: CDR1 SEHNR, CDR2 FQNEAQ (reference sequence). This CDR3 has 16 amino acids. Trimming took off 0 bases at V and 1 base at J, with 9 bases between the two ends. This chain's CDR3 is CASSLARPLNTGELFF. CDR3 coding DNA: TGTGCCAGCAGCTTAGCCAGGCCCTTGAACACCGGGGAGCTGTTTTTT.

This clonotype came up many times. The CDR3 protein is CASSQDSVSGYTF. CDR3 sequence (DNA): TGCGCCAGCAGCCAAGATTCCGTATCGGGCTACACCTTC. The chain recombines TRBV4-3 with TRBJ1-2; no firm D call. The CDR3 has 13 residues. Looked up from germline, CDR1 is LGHNA and CDR2 is YSLEER. The V gene lost 0 bases and the J gene lost 8 bases, with 10 bases spanning the gap.

This clonotype was seen ten or more times. The chain is built from TRBV12-3 or TRBV12-4 and TRBJ2-3, with D maybe TRBD2 (6 bases). Trimming removed 4 bases at V and 4 bases at J, with 12 bases between. The CDR3 runs 14 residues. CDR3 in DNA: TGTGCCAGCAGTTATAGCGGAACCCCAGATACGCAGTATTTT. This encodes CASSYSGTPDTQYF.